This entry lists 10 T cell receptor beta chains sequenced from one sample in a study of blood T cell repertoires in COVID-19. This table comes from immunoSEQ multiplex PCR, and its TCRdb copy is limited to in-frame clones, with some not included. The table shows 50,000 to 70,000 clones, with approximately 84% occurring only once. Input material: peripheral blood. The receptors originated from a man older than 75 with COVID-19, enrolled during active disease.

This chain connects TRBV6-1 to TRBJ2-5, with a tentative D call TRBD2 (5 bases). V lost 1 base and J lost 6, with 12 bases in between. Germline lookup yields CDR1 MNHNS and CDR2 SASEGT. The CDR3 is 14 amino acids. Written as DNA, the CDR3 is TGTGCCAGCAGTGAAGGAAGCCTAGCCAAGACCCAGTACTTC. Residues: CASSEGSLAKTQYF.

The chain is built from TRBV28 and TRBJ1-4; 9 nucleotides match TRBD1. CDR1 MDHEN and CDR2 SYDVKM come from the germline V gene. CDR3 length: 14 residues. The V segment lost 6 bases and the J segment 4 bases; nucleotides outside the gene matches: 3. CDR3 DNA sequence: TGTGCCAGCAGATCGACAGGGGGTAATGAAAAACTGTTTTTT. It codes for CASRSTGGNEKLFF.

The sample holds a few counts of this clone. The V gene is TRBV28, the J gene TRBJ1-1; D perhaps matches TRBD1 (6 bases). V lost 5 bases, J lost 2 bases, and 12 bases lay in between. The germline CDR1 and CDR2 sequences are MDHEN and SYDVKM. The CDR3 runs to 14 residues. In nucleotides, the CDR3 is TGTGCCAGCAGTGGACCGACAGGAAACACTGAAGCTTTCTTT. This gives the protein CASSGPTGNTEAFF.

J is TRBJ1-5 and V is TRBV7-9; maybe TRBD1 (5 bases). The CDR3 loop spans 15 amino acids. CDR1 is SEHNR, CDR2 FQNEAQ, per germline (reference sequence). The ends were cut back, 5 bases at V and 2 bases at J, with 13 bases in the middle. The DNA of the CDR3 is TGTGCCAGCAGCGTCGGGGGGGTCGGCAATCAGCCCCAGCATTTT. Translated, it gives CASSVGGVGNQPQHF.

The J gene is TRBJ1-2, the V gene TRBV29-1, with 10 bases that match TRBD1. Germline assignment: CDR1 SQVTM and CDR2 ANQGSEA. This CDR3 region has 14 residues. The junction had 5 bases not matched to a gene; V was cut back by 3 bases and J by 4 bases. The CDR3 coding sequence is TGCAGCGTTGATGAAGGGGACAGGGGCTATGGCTACACCTTC. It specifies CSVDEGDRGYGYTF.

This clone appeared a single time. This chain connects TRBV7-2 to TRBJ1-1; TRBD1 is a possible D gene (5 bases). V lost 8 bases, J lost 1 base, and 8 bases lay in between. The CDR3 contains 12 residues. Germline loops: CDR1 SGHTA, CDR2 FQGNSA. The CDR3 sequence: CASGRGNTEAFF. The CDR3 coding sequence is TGTGCCAGCGGGAGGGGGAACACTGAAGCTTTCTTT. Variable domain in full (rest from reference TRBV7-2 and TRBJ1-1): GAGVSQSPSNKVTEKGKDVELRCDPISGHTALYWYRQSLGQGLEFLIYFQGNSAPDKSGLPSDRFSAERTGGSVSTLTIQRTQQEDSAVYLCASGRGNTEAFFGQGTRLTVV.

Comments on this clone: Compared with germline, one end of the junction differs, possibly owing to a read error. V and J are TRBV24-1 and TRBJ1-1; 10 bases map to TRBD1. Germline V CDR1 and CDR2: KGHDR, SFDVKD. This CDR3 is 15 amino acids long. The CDR3 region is CAASGTGDLYSEVFF. CDR3 DNA: TGTGCCGCATCCGGGACAGGGGATCTCTACTCTGAAGTTTTCTTT.

This chain uses TRBV3-1 (or the pseudogene TRBV3-2) with TRBJ2-1, with TRBD2 as a possible D gene (6 bases). There are 16 residues in the CDR3. Germline V gene data show CDR1 as LGHDT and CDR2 as YNNKEL (reference sequence). The V end was cut by 8 bases, the J end by 5 bases, with 22 bases between. The CDR3 here is CASLPVSGGIHNEQFF. The DNA of the CDR3 is TGTGCCAGCTTACCTGTTTCGGGCGGGATCCACAATGAGCAGTTCTTC.

This rearrangement joins TRBV19 to TRBJ2-2; 7 bases are shared with TRBD2. Losses at the gene ends were 1 base for V and 6 bases for J; bases not matched to a gene: 5. CDR3 length equals 15 residues. CDR1 and CDR2 from the germline V gene are LNHDA and SQIVND (reference sequence). In nucleotides, the CDR3 is TGTGCCAGTAGTATAGGGCCGGGGGGAGCCGGGGAGCTGTTTTTT. Translating it yields CASSIGPGGAGELFF.

The V and J genes are TRBV6-5 and TRBJ2-5, with 10 bases lining up with TRBD2. Looked up from germline, CDR1 is MNHEY and CDR2 is SVGAGI. J was trimmed by 6 bases and V by 4 bases; bases with no gene match: 11. The CDR3 is 16 residues long. CDR3 sequence (DNA): TGTGCCAGCAGTTTCTCCGGGACTAGCGTTGGGAAGACCCAGTACTTC. It specifies CASSFSGTSVGKTQYF.